One and the same sample provided the 6 T cell receptor beta chains below, sequenced in a study of blood T cell repertoires in COVID-19. This table comes from immunoSEQ multiplex PCR, and its TCRdb copy is limited to in-frame clones, with some not included. The data hold around 36,000 clones, with 85% observed a single time. The material sequenced was peripheral blood. The receptors were sampled from a man aged 55 to 70 with acute or convalescent COVID-19.

This clone is a singleton in its sample. This sequence joins TRBV9 and TRBJ2-3; 12 nucleotides match TRBD1. This CDR3 is 16 amino acids long. The J segment lost 4 bases and the V segment lost 0 bases, leaving 3 bases of the junction unmatched. The germline V gene has CDR1 SGDLS and CDR2 YYNGEE. CDR3 sequence reads: CASSVDGTGGADTQYF. DNA of the CDR3: TGTGCCAGCAGCGTAGATGGGACAGGGGGCGCAGATACGCAGTATTTT.

V usage is TRBV11-2 and J usage is TRBJ1-1, with D tentatively TRBD1 (5 bases). The CDR3 has 16 residues. The V and J ends lost 4 bases and 0 bases respectively, with 15 bases between them. Germline V gives CDR1 SGHAT, CDR2 FQNNGV. The CDR3 nucleotides are TGTGCCAGCAGCTGGTCGGGGGGAGGGTTGAACACTGAAGCTTTCTTT. Its translation is CASSWSGGGLNTEAFF. The full variable domain, completed using reference TRBV11-2 and TRBJ1-1, is EAGVAQSPRYKIIEKRQSVAFWCNPISGHATLYWYQQILGQGPKLLIQFQNNGVVDDSQLPKDRFSAERLKGVDSTLKIQPAKLEDSAVYLCASSWSGGGLNTEAFFGQGTRLTVV.

V gene TRBV5-4 combines with J gene TRBJ1-1; possibly TRBD1 for D (6 bases). The CDR3 sequence is 14 residues long. Germline CDR1 reads SGHNT; CDR2 reads YYREEE (reference sequence). The V gene lost 4 bases and the J gene lost 5 bases, with 15 bases spanning the gap. The CDR3, as DNA: TGTGCCAGCAGCCTATACAGGGTAGGGACTGAAGCTTTCTTT. It is translated as CASSLYRVGTEAFF.

The gene calls are TRBV30 and TRBJ2-7, with a tentative D call TRBD2 (6 bases). The germline CDR1 and CDR2 sequences are GTSNPN and SVGIG (reference sequence). The CDR3 contains 15 residues. Trimming left V 5 bases short and J 8 bases short, with 25 bases between. Here the CDR3 reads CAWGSTRTGVDKQYF. As DNA, the CDR3 is TGTGCCTGGGGGTCAACTAGGACGGGAGTCGATAAGCAGTACTTC.

The rearrangement joins TRBV11-2 to TRBJ1-4; 8 nucleotides line up with TRBD1. Trimming removed 6 bases from V and 11 bases from J; junction bases left unmatched: 8. Looked up from germline, CDR1 is SGHAT and CDR2 is FQNNGV. The length of the CDR3 is 13 residues. The CDR3, as DNA: TGTGCCAGCAGTCCCGGGACAGGAGCCAAACTGTTTTTT. Amino acid sequence: CASSPGTGAKLFF.

In its sample, this clone was seen once. The CDR3, as DNA: TGTGCCAGTAGTATAGCGGGGACAGGGGGGCAAGAGACCCAGTACTTC. Protein: CASSIAGTGGQETQYF. J is TRBJ2-5 and V is TRBV19; TRBD1 matches 11 bases. The trim removed 1 base at V and 2 bases at J, leaving 3 bases unmatched. The CDR3 sequence is 16 residues long. Germline CDR1 and CDR2: LNHDA and SQIVND (reference sequence).